Following are 16 T cell receptor beta chains from one sample sequenced in a study of tumor-infiltrating lymphocytes in primary liver carcinoma. The template, approximately 500 ng total RNA, yielded TCR beta cDNA made with a constant-region primer. Libraries of TCR beta came from three nested multiplex PCR rounds with slightly modified ARM-PCR. Rounds one and two of PCR, each of about 10 cycles, were primed with TRBV1-TRBV30 forward primers and a C-beta reverse primer. TCRdb reprocessed the multiplex PCR reads with MiXCR, giving one entry per CDR3 protein. The sample yields hundreds of thousands of distinct CDR3 sequences, roughly 60% seen once. Germline DNA was extracted alongside blood RNA, which was obtained from unsorted whole blood. Material: peripheral blood. The receptor set was obtained from a middle-aged man with primary liver carcinoma and hepatitis B virus infection.

The rearrangement links TRBV30 to TRBJ1-1; tentatively, D is TRBD1 (5 bases). The V and J ends lost 2 bases and 0 bases respectively, with 7 bases between them. Germline lookup yields CDR1 GTSNPN and CDR2 SVGIG (reference sequence). The CDR3 loop spans 13 amino acids. The CDR3, as DNA: TGTGCCTGGAGTTTGGGGCTGAACACTGAAGCTTTCTTT. Protein sequence: CAWSLGLNTEAFF.

On this clonotype: A single base separates this from a much larger clone, so it may be a read error. V and J are TRBV29-1 and TRBJ1-2; D unclear. CDR3 length: 11 residues. The germline CDR1 and CDR2 sequences are SQVTM and ANQGSEA. The V gene lost 6 bases and the J gene lost 7 bases, with 12 bases spanning the gap. The DNA for the CDR3 is TGCAGCGTGTCCAATCCCCGTGGCTACACCTTC. Residues: CSVSNPRGYTF.

Concerning this clonotype: Being one base from a much bigger clone, this may be a read error. This chain links TRBV6-6 with TRBJ2-1, with 8 bases fitting TRBD1. There are 14 residues in the CDR3. In germline, CDR1 is MNHNY, CDR2 SVGAGI (reference sequence). V lost 6 bases and J lost 3; bases outside the gene matches: 4. The CDR3 loop reads CASRGQAFYNEQFF. The CDR3 DNA reads TGTGCCAGCAGGGGACAGGCATTCTACAATGAGCAGTTCTTC.

Comment on this clonotype: A much more abundant neighbour one base away suggests this may be a read error. This chain joins TRBV11-2 and TRBJ1-3, with D possibly matching TRBD1 (5 bases). The CDR3 runs to 15 residues. The germline gives CDR1 SGHAT, CDR2 FQNNGV. The CDR3: CTSSLGGVSGNTIYF. As DNA, the CDR3 is TGTACCAGCAGCTTAGGAGGGGTCTCTGGAAACACCATATATTTT.

The sample holds a few counts of this clonotype. A much more abundant neighbour one base away suggests this may be a read error. The chain uses TRBV6-2 or TRBV6-3 and TRBJ2-1; D call uncertain. The CDR3 runs 15 residues. Germline V gene data show CDR1 as MNHEY and CDR2 as SVGEGT. Written as DNA, the CDR3 is TGTGTCAGCAGTTATGCCGAGGTCGCCTACAATGAGCAGTTCTTC. Its protein product is CVSSYAEVAYNEQFF.

Ten or more counts support this clonotype. The rearrangement joins TRBV28 to TRBJ2-3; TRBD1 matches 10 bases. CDR3 length equals 16 residues. Germline values: CDR1 MDHEN, CDR2 SYDVKM. V dropped 2 bases and J dropped 2; count of bases not matched to a gene: 4. The CDR3 loop is CASSLRGTGDTDTQYF. The CDR3 bases are TGTGCCAGCAGTTTACGCGGGACAGGGGACACAGATACGCAGTATTTT.

The table lists this clonotype with many counts. V is TRBV29-1 and J is TRBJ1-1; the match to TRBD1 covers 7 bases. CDR1 and CDR2 (germline): SQVTM, ANQGSEA. The length of the CDR3 is 14 residues. The trim removed 6 bases at V and 0 bases at J, leaving 7 bases unmatched. CDR3 in DNA: TGCAGCGTGGAATCGGGACAGATGAACACTGAAGCTTTCTTT. Protein: CSVESGQMNTEAFF.

The V gene is TRBV6-1, the J gene TRBJ2-3; TRBD2 aligns across 8 bases. Germline V lookup: CDR1 MNHNS, CDR2 SASEGT. The length of the CDR3 is 16 residues. J gave up 6 bases and V 1 base, and 9 bases lay outside the gene matches. CDR3 amino acids: CASSEVRSGGGDTQYF. In nucleotides, the CDR3 is TGTGCCAGCAGTGAAGTACGTTCGGGAGGGGGGGATACGCAGTATTTT.

As for this clonotype: Just one base apart from a much larger clone, this may be a read error. The chain has TRBV7-9 and TRBJ2-1; TRBD2 matches 9 bases. This CDR3 region has 12 residues. Germline values: CDR1 SEHNR, CDR2 FQNEAQ (reference sequence). In DNA form, the CDR3 reads TGTGCCAGCAACCCGACTAGCGGTGAGCAGTTATTC. It translates to CASNPTSGEQLF. The variable domain in full, completed from reference TRBV7-9 and TRBJ2-1, reads DTGVSQNPRHKITKRGQNVTFRCDPISEHNRLYWYRQTLGQGPEFLTYFQNEAQLEKSRLLSDRFSAERPKGSFSTLEIQRTEQGDSAMYLCASNPTSGEQLFGPGTRLTVL.

As to this clonotype: The CDR3 ends on some other residue instead of the conserved phenylalanine or tryptophan, so this is likely a read error. The V and J genes are TRBV6-2 or TRBV6-3 and TRBJ2-7; 9 nucleotides align to TRBD1. Germline lookup yields CDR1 MNHEY and CDR2 SVGEGT. The CDR3 spans 13 residues. Trimming removed 6 bases from V and 2 bases from J; junction bases left unmatched: 2. The CDR3 bases are TGTGCCAGCAGGGGACAGGGAGCCTACGAGCAGTACTTA. Its translation: CASRGQGAYEQYL.

The rearrangement joins TRBV11-2 to TRBJ1-4, with 7 bases lining up with TRBD1. CDR3 length: 14 amino acids. CDR1 and CDR2 (germline): SGHAT, FQNNGV. J gave up 9 bases and V 4 bases, and 8 bases lay outside the gene matches. The CDR3 region is CASSSWDRNKKLFF. In DNA, the CDR3 is TGTGCCAGCAGCTCCTGGGACAGAAATAAAAAACTGTTTTTT.

In its sample, this clonotype was seen many times. The chain uses TRBV12-3 or TRBV12-4 and TRBJ2-2, with D hard to call. The CDR3 covers 12 residues. V lost 3 bases, J lost 6 bases, and 5 bases lay in between. Written as DNA, the CDR3 is TGTGCCAGCAGTTTCGGTCCCGGGGAGCTGTTTTTT. This sequence encodes CASSFGPGELFF.

J is TRBJ2-1 and V is TRBV28; D might be TRBD2 (6 bases). Trimming took 7 bases from V and 6 from J, leaving 13 bases between them. The CDR3 has 13 residues. The germline V gene has CDR1 MDHEN and CDR2 SYDVKM. The CDR3 is CASKMGGGNEQFF. CDR3 nucleotide sequence: TGTGCCAGCAAAATGGGAGGAGGCAATGAGCAGTTCTTC.

The table lists this clonotype with many counts. The chain joins TRBV4-1 to TRBJ2-7; D possibly uses TRBD1 or TRBD2 (5 bases each). The V and J ends lost 4 bases and 7 bases respectively, with 17 bases between them. The CDR3 contains 14 residues. In germline, CDR1 is MGHRA, CDR2 YSYEKL. The CDR3: CASSRTRNSGEQYF. DNA of the CDR3: TGCGCCAGCAGCCGGACACGGAATTCGGGGGAGCAGTACTTC.

About this clonotype itself: Since a much larger clone is just one base distant, this may be a read error. The CDR3 loop reads CASSAAGRSGNTIYF. The CDR3 DNA reads TGTGCCAGCAGCGCGGCCGGGAGATCTGGAAACACCATATATTTT. The chain has TRBV6-1 and TRBJ1-3; D unclear. Germline V gene sequence: CDR1 MNHNS, CDR2 SASEGT. V dropped 6 bases and J dropped 1 base, with 13 bases sitting between them. The CDR3 is made up of 15 amino acids.

On this clonotype: One junction end disagrees with the germline gene, perhaps due to a read error. This chain joins TRBV28 and TRBJ2-4; maybe TRBD1 (5 bases). Germline V gene lookup returns CDR1 MDHEN and CDR2 SYDVKM. This CDR3 is 11 amino acids long. The CDR3 sequence is CASTQGNIQCF. CDR3 nucleotide sequence: TGTGCCAGCACCCAGGGAAACATTCAGTGCTTC.